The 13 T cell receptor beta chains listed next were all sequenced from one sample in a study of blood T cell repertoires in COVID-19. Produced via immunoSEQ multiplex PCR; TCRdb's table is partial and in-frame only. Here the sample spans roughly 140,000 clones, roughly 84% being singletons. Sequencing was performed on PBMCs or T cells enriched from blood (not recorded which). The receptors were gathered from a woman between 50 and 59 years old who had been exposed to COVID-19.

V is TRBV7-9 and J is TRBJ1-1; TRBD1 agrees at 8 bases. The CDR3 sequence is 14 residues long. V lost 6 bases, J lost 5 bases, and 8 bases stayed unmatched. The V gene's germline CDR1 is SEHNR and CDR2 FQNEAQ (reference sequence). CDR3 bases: TGTGCCAGCAGGGGTGGACAGGGCCGGACTGAAGCTTTCTTT. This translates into CASRGGQGRTEAFF. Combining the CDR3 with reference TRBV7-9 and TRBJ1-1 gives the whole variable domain DTGVSQNPRHKITKRGQNVTFRCDPISEHNRLYWYRQTLGQGPEFLTYFQNEAQLEKSRLLSDRFSAERPKGSFSTLEIQRTEQGDSAMYLCASRGGQGRTEAFFGQGTRLTVV.

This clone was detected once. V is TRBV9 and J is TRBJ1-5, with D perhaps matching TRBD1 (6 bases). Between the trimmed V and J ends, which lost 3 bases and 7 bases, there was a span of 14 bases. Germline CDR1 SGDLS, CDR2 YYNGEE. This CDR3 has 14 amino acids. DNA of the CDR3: TGTGCCAGCAGCGGGGGGGGCTTGGGCCAGCCCCAGCATTTT. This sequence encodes CASSGGGLGQPQHF.

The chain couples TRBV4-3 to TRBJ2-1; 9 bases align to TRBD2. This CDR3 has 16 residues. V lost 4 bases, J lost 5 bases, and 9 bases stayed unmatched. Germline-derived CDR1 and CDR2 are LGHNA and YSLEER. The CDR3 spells CASSPRAGGGNNEQFF. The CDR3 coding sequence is TGCGCCAGCAGCCCGAGGGCGGGAGGGGGGAACAATGAGCAGTTCTTC.

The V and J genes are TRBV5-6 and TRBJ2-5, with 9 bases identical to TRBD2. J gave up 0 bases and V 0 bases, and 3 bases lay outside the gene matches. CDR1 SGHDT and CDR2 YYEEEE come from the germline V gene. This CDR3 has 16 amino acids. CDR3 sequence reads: CASSLEQRGDQETQYF. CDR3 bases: TGTGCCAGCAGCTTGGAACAGCGGGGGGACCAAGAGACCCAGTACTTC.

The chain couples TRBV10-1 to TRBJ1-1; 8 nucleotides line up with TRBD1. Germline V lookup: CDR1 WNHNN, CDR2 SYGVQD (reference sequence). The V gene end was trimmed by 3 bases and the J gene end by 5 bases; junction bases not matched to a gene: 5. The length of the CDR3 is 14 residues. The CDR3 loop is CASSDNRGETEAFF. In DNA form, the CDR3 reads TGCGCCAGCAGTGATAACAGGGGGGAAACTGAAGCTTTCTTT.

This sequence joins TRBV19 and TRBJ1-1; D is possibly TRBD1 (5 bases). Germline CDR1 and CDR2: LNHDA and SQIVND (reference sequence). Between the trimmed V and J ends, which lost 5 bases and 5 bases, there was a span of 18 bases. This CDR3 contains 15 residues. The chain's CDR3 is CASSPGGGDETEAFF. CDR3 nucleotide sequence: TGTGCCAGTAGTCCTGGGGGGGGAGACGAGACTGAAGCTTTCTTT.

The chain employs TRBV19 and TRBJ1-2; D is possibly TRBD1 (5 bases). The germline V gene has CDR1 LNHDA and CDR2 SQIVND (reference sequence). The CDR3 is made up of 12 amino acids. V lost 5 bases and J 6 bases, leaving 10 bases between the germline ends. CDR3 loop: CASSVAGNGYTF. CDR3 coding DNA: TGTGCCAGTAGTGTGGCAGGGAATGGCTACACCTTC.

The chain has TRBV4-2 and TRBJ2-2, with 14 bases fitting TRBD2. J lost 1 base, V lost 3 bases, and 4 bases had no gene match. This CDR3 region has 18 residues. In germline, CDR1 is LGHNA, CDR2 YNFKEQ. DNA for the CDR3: TGTGCCAGCAGCCAGAAGACTAGCGGGGGGGAGAACACCGGGGAGCTGTTTTTT. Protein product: CASSQKTSGGENTGELFF.

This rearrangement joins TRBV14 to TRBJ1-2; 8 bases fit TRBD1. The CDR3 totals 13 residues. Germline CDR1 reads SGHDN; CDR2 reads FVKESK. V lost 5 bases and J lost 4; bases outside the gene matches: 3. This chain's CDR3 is CASSYRGSYGYTF. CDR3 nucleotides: TGTGCCAGCAGCTACAGGGGGAGCTATGGCTACACCTTC.

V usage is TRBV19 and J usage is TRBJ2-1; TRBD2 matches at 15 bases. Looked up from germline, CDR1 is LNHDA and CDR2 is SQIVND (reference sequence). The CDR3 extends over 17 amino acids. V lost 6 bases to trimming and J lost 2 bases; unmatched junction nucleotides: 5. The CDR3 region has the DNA TGTGCCAGTAGCACGGGACTAGCGGGGGGCCCCTACAATGAGCAGTTCTTC. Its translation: CASSTGLAGGPYNEQFF.

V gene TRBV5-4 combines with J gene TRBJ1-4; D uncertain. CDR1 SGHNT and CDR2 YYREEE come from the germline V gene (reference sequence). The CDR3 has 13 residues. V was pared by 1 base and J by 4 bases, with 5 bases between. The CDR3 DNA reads TGTGCCAGCAGCTTGATTAGTAATGAAAAACTGTTTTTT. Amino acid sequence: CASSLISNEKLFF.

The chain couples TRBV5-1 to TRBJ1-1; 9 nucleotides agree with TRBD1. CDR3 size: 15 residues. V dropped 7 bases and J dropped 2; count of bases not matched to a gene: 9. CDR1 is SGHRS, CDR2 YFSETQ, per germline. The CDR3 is CASARDRAANTEAFF. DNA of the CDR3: TGCGCCAGCGCTCGGGACAGGGCCGCTAACACTGAAGCTTTCTTT. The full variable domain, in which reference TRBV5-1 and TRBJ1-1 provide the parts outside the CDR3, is KAGVTQTPRYLIKTRGQQVTLSCSPISGHRSVSWYQQTPGQGLQFLFEYFSETQRNKGNFPGRFSGRQFSNSRSEMNVSTLELGDSALYLCASARDRAANTEAFFGQGTRLTVV.

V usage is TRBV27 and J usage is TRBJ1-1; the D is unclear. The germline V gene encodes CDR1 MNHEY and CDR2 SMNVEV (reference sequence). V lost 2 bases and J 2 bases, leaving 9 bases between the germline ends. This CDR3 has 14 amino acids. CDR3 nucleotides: TGTGCCAGCAGTTTACGGGGAGGAAACACTGAAGCTTTCTTT. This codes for CASSLRGGNTEAFF.